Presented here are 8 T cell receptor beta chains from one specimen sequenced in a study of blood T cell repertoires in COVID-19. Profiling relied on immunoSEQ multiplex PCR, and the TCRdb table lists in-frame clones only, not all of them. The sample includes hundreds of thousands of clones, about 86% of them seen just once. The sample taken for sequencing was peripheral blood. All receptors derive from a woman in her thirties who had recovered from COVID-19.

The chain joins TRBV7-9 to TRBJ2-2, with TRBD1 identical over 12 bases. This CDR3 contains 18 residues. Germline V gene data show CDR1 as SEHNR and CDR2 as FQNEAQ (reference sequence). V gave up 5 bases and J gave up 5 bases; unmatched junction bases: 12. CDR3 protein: CASSKVLGTGGPTGELFF. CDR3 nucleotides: TGTGCCAGCAGCAAAGTCCTCGGGACAGGGGGCCCTACCGGGGAGCTGTTTTTT.

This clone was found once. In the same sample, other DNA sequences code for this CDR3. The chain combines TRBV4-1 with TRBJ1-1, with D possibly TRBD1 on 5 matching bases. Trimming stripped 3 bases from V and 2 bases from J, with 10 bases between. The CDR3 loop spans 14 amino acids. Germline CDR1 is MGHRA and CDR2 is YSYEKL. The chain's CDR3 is CASSQVTANTEAFF. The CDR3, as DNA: TGCGCCAGCAGCCAGGTGACAGCAAACACTGAAGCTTTCTTT.

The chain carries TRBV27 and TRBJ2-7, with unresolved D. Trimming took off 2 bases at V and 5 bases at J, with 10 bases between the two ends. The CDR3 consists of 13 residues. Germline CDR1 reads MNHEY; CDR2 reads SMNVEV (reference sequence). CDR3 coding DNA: TGTGCCAGCAGTTTAATAGCCTACCACGAGCAGTACTTC. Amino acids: CASSLIAYHEQYF.

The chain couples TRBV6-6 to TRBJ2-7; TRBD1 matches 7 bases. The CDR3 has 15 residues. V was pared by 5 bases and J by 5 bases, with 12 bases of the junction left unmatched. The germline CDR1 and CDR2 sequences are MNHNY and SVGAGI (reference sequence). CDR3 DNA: TGTGCCAGCAGTCCCCCGGGACAGTTGCCCAACGAGCAGTACTTC. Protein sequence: CASSPPGQLPNEQYF.

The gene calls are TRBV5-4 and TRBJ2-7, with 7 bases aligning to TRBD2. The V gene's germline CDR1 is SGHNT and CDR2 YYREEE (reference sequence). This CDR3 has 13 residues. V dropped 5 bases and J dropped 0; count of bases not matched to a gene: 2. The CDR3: CASRPSGSYEQYF. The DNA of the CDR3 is TGTGCCAGCAGACCTAGCGGCTCCTACGAGCAGTACTTC.

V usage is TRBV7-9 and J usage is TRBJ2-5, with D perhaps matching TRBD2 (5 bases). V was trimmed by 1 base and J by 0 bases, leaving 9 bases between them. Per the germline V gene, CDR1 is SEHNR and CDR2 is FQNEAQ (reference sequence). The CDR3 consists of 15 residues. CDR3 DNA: TGTGCCAGCAGCTTAGAAGGAGGTTACCAAGAGACCCAGTACTTC. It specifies CASSLEGGYQETQYF.

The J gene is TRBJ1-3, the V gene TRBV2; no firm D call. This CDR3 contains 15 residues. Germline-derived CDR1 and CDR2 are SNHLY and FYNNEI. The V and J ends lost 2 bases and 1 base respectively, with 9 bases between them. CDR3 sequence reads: CASSEHGDSGNTIYF. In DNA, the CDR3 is TGTGCCAGCAGTGAACACGGGGATTCTGGAAACACCATATATTTT.

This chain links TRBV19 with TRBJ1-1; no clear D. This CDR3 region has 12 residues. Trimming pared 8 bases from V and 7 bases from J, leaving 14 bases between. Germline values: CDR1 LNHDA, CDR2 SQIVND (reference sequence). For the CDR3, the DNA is TGTGCCAGTCGCCCGACGGGGAATGAAGCTTTCTTT. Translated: CASRPTGNEAFF.